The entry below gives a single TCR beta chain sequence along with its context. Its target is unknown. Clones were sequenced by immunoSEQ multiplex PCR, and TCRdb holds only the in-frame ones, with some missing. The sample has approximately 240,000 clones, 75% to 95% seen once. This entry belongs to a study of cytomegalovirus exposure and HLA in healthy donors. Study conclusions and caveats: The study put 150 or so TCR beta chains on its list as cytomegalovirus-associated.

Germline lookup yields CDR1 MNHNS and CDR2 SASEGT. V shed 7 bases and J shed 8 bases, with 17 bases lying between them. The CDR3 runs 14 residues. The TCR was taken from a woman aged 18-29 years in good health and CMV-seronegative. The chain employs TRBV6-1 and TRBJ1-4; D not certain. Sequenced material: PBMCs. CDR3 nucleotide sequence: TGTGCCAGCATTGAGAGGGCATTTGGCGAAAAACTGTTTTTT. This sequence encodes CASIERAFGEKLFF.